These 15 T cell receptor beta chains share one sample of origin, sequenced in a study of blood T cell repertoires in COVID-19 (dated by TCRdb to the early 2020s). Libraries were prepared through the immunoSEQ multiplex PCR assay. The table comes from immuneACCESS by way of TCRdb, which keeps in-frame sequences with V and J called. Part of the clones is missing from these tables; in studies checked, under half for an unresolved V gene and the rest for unknown reasons. For this sample the table gives 430,000 or so clones, of which approximately 87% were detected only once. Jointly, the top ten make up about 2% of the sample. The sample consisted of PBMCs or T cells enriched from blood (not recorded which). These receptor sequences come from a woman aged 35 to 49 who had recovered from COVID-19.

The V gene is TRBV6-6, the J gene TRBJ2-6; 10 bases line up with TRBD1. The CDR3 runs 20 residues. Germline CDR1 reads MNHNY; CDR2 reads SVGAGI (reference sequence). J lost 3 bases, V lost 6 bases, and 17 bases had no gene match. The CDR3 loop is CASSRAQPGTGARGANVLTF. The CDR3 DNA sequence: TGTGCCAGCAGCAGGGCTCAGCCCGGGACAGGGGCTCGTGGGGCCAACGTCCTGACTTTC.

The chain joins TRBV4-3 to TRBJ2-7; D is ambiguous. Germline V gene lookup returns CDR1 LGHNA and CDR2 YSLEER. V lost 0 bases and J 0 bases, leaving 9 bases between the germline ends. This CDR3 region has 15 residues. The chain's CDR3 is CASSQDLADSYEQYF. CDR3 nucleotides: TGCGCCAGCAGCCAAGATTTGGCGGACTCCTACGAGCAGTACTTC.

The chain joins TRBV27 to TRBJ2-7; D is undetermined. This CDR3 region has 16 residues. Germline V gene lookup returns CDR1 MNHEY and CDR2 SMNVEV (reference sequence). The V and J ends lost 0 bases and 2 bases respectively, with 14 bases between them. The CDR3 DNA reads as TGTGCCAGCAGTTTATCCCTATTAAGTCTACCCTACGAGCAGTACTTC. Protein sequence: CASSLSLLSLPYEQYF.

This rearrangement joins TRBV12-5 to TRBJ2-7; 8 bases are a match to TRBD2. The CDR3 is 16 residues long. Losses at the gene ends were 6 bases for V and 5 bases for J; bases not matched to a gene: 15. The V gene's germline CDR1 is LGHNT and CDR2 FRNRAP. Here the CDR3 DNA reads TGTGCTAGTGGAATTGGCCCACTAGCGGCCCCCAACGAGCAGTACTTC. It specifies CASGIGPLAAPNEQYF.

The chain recombines TRBV3-1 (or the pseudogene TRBV3-2) with TRBJ2-3, with D possibly TRBD1 on 7 matching bases. The CDR3 loop spans 15 amino acids. The V and J ends lost 4 bases and 2 bases respectively, with 13 bases between them. Germline V lookup: CDR1 LGHDT, CDR2 YNNKEL (reference sequence). The CDR3 sequence is CASSPGGTHTDTQYF. In nucleotides, the CDR3 is TGTGCCAGCAGCCCAGGGGGGACGCACACAGATACGCAGTATTTT.

V and J are TRBV3-1 (or the pseudogene TRBV3-2) and TRBJ1-1; 8 positions match TRBD1. The V gene end was trimmed by 1 base and the J gene end by 6 bases; junction bases not matched to a gene: 13. There are 17 residues in the CDR3. The germline V gene encodes CDR1 LGHDT and CDR2 YNNKEL (reference sequence). CDR3 region: CASSQATGTGGSSEAFF. In nucleotides, the CDR3 is TGTGCCAGCAGCCAAGCTACCGGGACAGGTGGATCCTCTGAAGCTTTCTTT.

The rearrangement uses TRBV11-2 and TRBJ2-2; D uncertain. The CDR3 contains 15 residues. Germline-derived CDR1 and CDR2 are SGHAT and FQNNGV. V lost 1 base, J lost 4 bases, and 10 bases lay in between. The CDR3 loop reads CASSLGWQATGELFF. CDR3 in DNA: TGTGCCAGCAGCTTAGGGTGGCAGGCCACCGGGGAGCTGTTTTTT.

This chain links TRBV5-6 with TRBJ2-5, with no clear D. From germline, CDR1 is SGHDT and CDR2 YYEEEE. V gave up 2 bases and J gave up 4 bases, with 18 bases separating them. The CDR3 totals 16 residues. The CDR3 DNA is TGTGCCAGCAGCTTCGCTGTCTTTGCTAGTGGAGAGACCCAGTACTTC. Its protein is CASSFAVFASGETQYF.

In this sample, this clone turned up once. The rearrangement links TRBV7-2 to TRBJ2-7; D remains ambiguous. The CDR3 consists of 13 residues. Trimming pared 1 base from V and 3 bases from J, leaving 7 bases between. From germline, CDR1 is SGHTA and CDR2 FQGNSA. CDR3 protein: CASSLVERYEQYF. The CDR3 nucleotides are TGTGCCAGCAGCTTAGTCGAGCGCTACGAGCAGTACTTC.

The rearrangement links TRBV19 to TRBJ2-1, with D perhaps matching TRBD2 (6 bases). This CDR3 comprises 17 residues. Deletions cut 8 bases from V and 6 bases from J, with 26 bases between. CDR1 LNHDA and CDR2 SQIVND come from the germline V gene (reference sequence). The CDR3 nucleotides are TGTGCCAGTCGGTCCGGGGTGCGGGACCGCGAACCCAATGAGCAGTTCTTC. Translating it yields CASRSGVRDREPNEQFF. Combining the CDR3 with reference TRBV19 and TRBJ2-1 gives the whole variable domain DGGITQSPKYLFRKEGQNVTLSCEQNLNHDAMYWYRQDPGQGLRLIYYSQIVNDFQKGDIAEGYSVSREKKESFPLTVTSAQKNPTAFYLCASRSGVRDREPNEQFFGPGTRLTVL.

The J gene is TRBJ1-4, the V gene TRBV14; D gene unclear. Trimming pared 2 bases from V and 8 bases from J, leaving 18 bases between. Per the germline V gene, CDR1 is SGHDN and CDR2 is FVKESK. The CDR3 is made up of 16 amino acids. The CDR3 DNA is TGTGCCAGCAGCCAACCAGGCGAGGGAGTAAAGGAAAAACTGTTTTTT. The encoded protein is CASSQPGEGVKEKLFF.

The chain uses TRBV27 and TRBJ1-2; 9 bases are a match to TRBD1. CDR3 length equals 15 residues. Germline assignment: CDR1 MNHEY and CDR2 SMNVEV (reference sequence). Losses at the gene ends were 6 bases for V and 0 bases for J; bases not matched to a gene: 5. The CDR3 sequence: CASSIRQGANYGYTF. The CDR3 region has the DNA TGTGCCAGCAGCATCAGACAGGGGGCTAACTATGGCTACACCTTC.

This chain connects TRBV7-2 to TRBJ2-7; 8 bases fit TRBD2. After removal of 5 bases from V and 0 bases from J, the junction contained 6 bases not matched to a gene. This CDR3 is 15 amino acids long. Germline lookup yields CDR1 SGHTA and CDR2 FQGNSA. The CDR3 region has the DNA TGTGCCAGCAGCCCAAGCGGGGGTTACTCCTACGAGCAGTACTTC. Translation gives CASSPSGGYSYEQYF.

The rearrangement links TRBV27 to TRBJ2-2, with 8 bases matching TRBD1. The CDR3 has 17 amino acids. With V trimmed by 3 bases and J by 3 bases, 9 bases remained unmatched. From germline, CDR1 is MNHEY and CDR2 SMNVEV (reference sequence). This CDR3 reads CASSFNRGWLDTGELFF. CDR3 nucleotides: TGTGCCAGCAGTTTTAACAGGGGGTGGTTGGACACCGGGGAGCTGTTTTTT.

The genes are TRBV19 and TRBJ2-2; 8 bases agree with TRBD2. Unmatched junction bases numbered 13, after V lost 6 bases and J lost 7 bases. The CDR3 totals 16 residues. CDR1 and CDR2 (germline): LNHDA, SQIVND (reference sequence). CDR3 sequence: CASSQLAVGVGGELFF. The CDR3 DNA is TGTGCCAGTAGCCAACTAGCGGTCGGGGTAGGCGGGGAGCTGTTTTTT.